This T cell receptor (beta chain) was captured in a study of blood T cell repertoires in COVID-19 (dated by TCRdb to about 2020). For the study in its entirety: Collaborator samples came from the United States, Italy and Spain and covered acute and convalescent phases of COVID-19. Where HLA class I and class II types were available, the types were taken from metadata supplied by the sample provider, not from assay-based typing. The sample metadata nearly always contained a de-identified subject ID, COVID-19 status, age in years and sex. The material from the prospective study consisted of cDNA or gDNA derived from T cells, B-cell-depleted T cells, or PBMCs. Deeply sampled blood TCRbeta repertoires from subjects exposed to, actively infected with, or recovered from COVID-19 were included in the dataset. The samples were drawn from the first 160 participants of the ongoing ImmuneRACE study and from roughly 1,300 subjects provided by 6 global collaborators. A freely available public database, intended as a resource for researchers studying the immune response to SARS-CoV-2, is where the repertoires were released.

Notes on this clone: Which antigen it targets is not known. No base-level quality is on record; no much larger clone is a single base apart.

Study-wide findings and limitations: The quantity of clinical and demographic metadata differed by source and by participant and was supplied without curation.

TCRbeta CDR3 regions were amplified from genomic DNA by means of the immunoSEQ Assay, a bias-controlled multiplex PCR. As for the authors' bioinformatics: The number of nucleated cells in each sample was estimated from the amplification of reference gene primers within the assay. To quantify the absolute abundance of each unique TCRbeta CDR3 rearrangement, sequence reads were collapsed and filtered. For each sample, productive Simpson clonality was calculated as the square root of Simpson's diversity index over productive rearrangements. TCRdb stores this immuneACCESS table with in-frame sequences only. Part of the clones is absent; in the studies checked, under half of the shortfall reflects unresolved V genes, and no reason is known for the rest. V, J and clone size are taken as reported in that table, and D and trimming were inferred from the DNA itself. This sample has around 97,000 clones in its table, and 70% to 90% of those were observed once. Together, the top ten hold around 3.4% of the sample.

The collaborating institutions used their own protocols to collect whole blood in K2EDTA tubes. For TCRbeta analysis, collaborator samples were shipped as frozen whole blood, as isolated PBMCs, or as DNA extracted from either sample type. The CDR3, cysteine through phenylalanine, is 11 amino acids long. CDR3 DNA only is kept here, 33 bases in frame from base 1. Trimming takes 7 bases from V and 10 bases from J, and the germline ends sit 13 bases apart. According to the germline V gene, CDR1 reads MNHNS and CDR2 reads SASEGT. The material sequenced was peripheral blood. The sequence joins TRBV6-1 to TRBJ1-1; no D gene can be assigned with confidence. The receptor was derived from a woman aged 60 to 75 with acute or convalescent COVID-19. The CDR3 region reads CASTSGLRAFF. The nucleotide sequence is TGTGCCAGCACCTCGGGTCTGCGAGCTTTCTTT.